These 8 T cell receptor beta chains originate from one sample sequenced in a study of blood T cell repertoires in COVID-19. Only in-frame clones appear in the TCRdb table, and some are missing; sequencing was by immunoSEQ multiplex PCR. The sample contains over 50,000 clones, 90% to 95% of which appear only once. Sequencing was done on a sample of peripheral blood. The receptors were sampled from an older woman with active or convalescent COVID-19.

This clone showed up just a few times. The chain combines TRBV18 with TRBJ2-1; perhaps TRBD1 as D (6 bases). V lost 1 base and J lost 9, with 16 bases in between. In germline, CDR1 is KGHSH, CDR2 LQKENI. The CDR3 contains 15 residues. CDR3 amino acids: CASSPQDPGQGEQFF. In DNA, the CDR3 is TGTGCCAGCTCACCACAAGACCCGGGACAAGGTGAGCAGTTCTTC.

The chain combines TRBV2 with TRBJ1-3, with 8 bases aligning to TRBD1. The germline V gene encodes CDR1 SNHLY and CDR2 FYNNEI. There are 16 residues in the CDR3. V dropped 7 bases and J dropped 4; count of bases not matched to a gene: 12. The DNA of the CDR3 is TGTGCCAGCACGGGACAGGTTTTGGGTTCAGGAAACACCATATATTTT. It translates to CASTGQVLGSGNTIYF. Together with reference TRBV2 and TRBJ1-3, the CDR3 gives the full variable domain: EPEVTQTPSHQVTQMGQEVILRCVPISNHLYFYWYRQILGQKVEFLVSFYNNEISEKSEIFDDQFSVERPDGSNFTLKIRSTKLEDSAMYFCASTGQVLGSGNTIYFGEGSWLTVV.

The chain recombines TRBV5-8 with TRBJ1-2; D call uncertain. The CDR3 contains 14 residues. Germline V gene sequence: CDR1 SGHTS, CDR2 YDEGEE. The ends were cut back, 1 base at V and 8 bases at J, with 15 bases in the middle. The CDR3 nucleotides are TGTGCCAGCAGCTTGTATACATCCCTGTTCGGCTACACCTTC. It yields the protein CASSLYTSLFGYTF. The full variable domain, its missing parts supplied by reference TRBV5-8 and TRBJ1-2, is EAGVTQSPTHLIKTRGQQATLRCSPISGHTSVYWYQQALGLGLQFLLWYDEGEERNRGNFPPRFSGRQFPNYSSELNVNALELEDSALYLCASSLYTSLFGYTFGSGTRLTVV.

V gene TRBV19 combines with J gene TRBJ1-5, with 9 bases matching TRBD1. CDR3 length: 16 amino acids. V lost 6 bases, J lost 2 bases, and 8 bases stayed unmatched. Germline assignment: CDR1 LNHDA and CDR2 SQIVND (reference sequence). CDR3 region: CASRATDRGGNQPQHF. CDR3 bases: TGTGCCAGTAGAGCGACGGACAGGGGCGGCAATCAGCCCCAGCATTTT. The full variable domain, in which reference TRBV19 and TRBJ1-5 provide the parts outside the CDR3, is DGGITQSPKYLFRKEGQNVTLSCEQNLNHDAMYWYRQDPGQGLRLIYYSQIVNDFQKGDIAEGYSVSREKKESFPLTVTSAQKNPTAFYLCASRATDRGGNQPQHFGDGTRLSIL.

The chain combines TRBV3-1 (or the pseudogene TRBV3-2) with TRBJ2-1; 7 bases are shared with TRBD1. Losses at the gene ends were 10 bases for V and 6 bases for J; bases not matched to a gene: 6. The CDR3 is 12 residues long. Germline V CDR1 and CDR2: LGHDT, YNNKEL (reference sequence). CDR3 in amino acids: CATGGLSNEQFF. CDR3 nucleotides: TGTGCCACAGGGGGTTTAAGCAATGAGCAGTTCTTC.

The chain uses TRBV4-2 and TRBJ2-7; TRBD1 aligns across 7 bases. CDR3 size: 14 residues. J lost 2 bases, V lost 1 base, and 2 bases had no gene match. Germline CDR1 is LGHNA and CDR2 is YNFKEQ. CDR3: CASSQAQGAYEQYF. The CDR3 nucleotides read TGTGCCAGCAGCCAAGCCCAGGGGGCCTACGAGCAGTACTTC.

The J gene is TRBJ1-4, the V gene TRBV6-2 or TRBV6-3; D might be TRBD1 (5 bases). The CDR3 contains 15 residues. Germline loops: CDR1 MNHEY, CDR2 SVGEGT. The V gene lost 6 bases and the J gene lost 4 bases, with 15 bases spanning the gap. The CDR3 protein is CASSPLTDINEKLFF. The CDR3 DNA reads as TGTGCCAGCAGCCCCCTTACGGACATTAATGAAAAACTGTTTTTT.

J is TRBJ2-3 and V is TRBV27, with TRBD2 matching 16 bases. The CDR3 spans 18 residues. Germline CDR1 reads MNHEY; CDR2 reads SMNVEV (reference sequence). V shed 6 bases, J shed 0 bases, and the junction held 6 bases outside the gene matches. Here the CDR3 reads CASRPGLAGGPSTDTQYF. DNA for the CDR3: TGTGCCAGCAGACCGGGACTAGCGGGGGGGCCGAGCACAGATACGCAGTATTTT.